The 24 T cell receptor beta chains presented below share a single source sample, sequenced in a study of T cell responses to AZD1222 COVID-19 vaccine. Measured with immunoSEQ multiplex PCR; TCRdb has only the in-frame clones, and not every one. There are 160,000 or so clones in the sample; approximately 87% occur only once, and roughly 9.7% lies in the top ten. This material consisted of peripheral blood, taken 28 days after the second AZD1222 dose. Source of these receptors: an adult who received the AZD1222 COVID-19 vaccine.

The chain carries TRBV29-1 and TRBJ2-1; D gene uncertain. The CDR3 is 14 amino acids. Germline V gene lookup returns CDR1 SQVTM and CDR2 ANQGSEA. The V gene lost 4 bases and the J gene lost 8 bases, with 18 bases spanning the gap. CDR3 protein: CSVVPTLHSYEQFF. The CDR3 nucleotides are TGCAGCGTTGTACCCACCCTCCATAGTTATGAGCAGTTCTTC.

The sample holds one count of this clone. V usage is TRBV10-3 and J usage is TRBJ2-3, with a possible D match to TRBD2 (6 bases). The V gene's germline CDR1 is ENHRY and CDR2 SYGVKD. V was clipped by 3 bases and J by 4 bases, with 11 bases between them. CDR3 length: 14 residues. The CDR3 nucleotides are TGTGCCATCAGTGACGGGGGTGGTTCAGATACGCAGTATTTT. Translated, it gives CAISDGGGSDTQYF.

The rearrangement joins TRBV5-8 to TRBJ1-1, with a tentative D call TRBD1 (6 bases). This CDR3 spans 15 amino acids. Germline assignment: CDR1 SGHTS and CDR2 YDEGEE. V was clipped by 3 bases and J by 1 base, with 13 bases between them. CDR3 DNA sequence: TGTGCCAGCAGCTCCAGGCAGGGGAAGAACACTGAAGCTTTCTTT. This encodes CASSSRQGKNTEAFF.

The chain employs TRBV6-6 and TRBJ2-6, with 7 nucleotides matching TRBD1. Germline V lookup: CDR1 MNHNY, CDR2 SVGAGI (reference sequence). V lost 8 bases, J lost 0 bases, and 7 bases stayed unmatched. This CDR3 is built from 16 residues. The CDR3 DNA is TGTGCCAGCGCCGGGACAGCCCTCTCTGGGGCCAACGTCCTGACTTTC. Translation: CASAGTALSGANVLTF.

The chain joins TRBV5-1 to TRBJ2-3; 12 bases agree with TRBD2. With V trimmed by 3 bases and J by 4 bases, 9 bases remained unmatched. The CDR3 runs to 17 residues. Germline V CDR1 and CDR2: SGHRS, YFSETQ. The CDR3 bases are TGCGCCAGCAGCTCGACCGGGACTAGCGGGTGGTCAGATACGCAGTATTTT. Protein sequence: CASSSTGTSGWSDTQYF.

The chain recombines TRBV7-2 with TRBJ2-1; D call uncertain. Germline values: CDR1 SGHTA, CDR2 FQGNSA. This CDR3 comprises 13 residues. Trimming took off 0 bases at V and 9 bases at J, with 9 bases between the two ends. CDR3 in DNA: TGTGCCAGCAGCTTAGCTGGGTGGAGTGAGCAGTTCTTC. Translated: CASSLAGWSEQFF.

This chain joins TRBV2 and TRBJ2-5, with D perhaps assigned TRBD1 or TRBD2 (5 bases each). The CDR3 contains 15 residues. V shed 6 bases and J shed 5 bases, with 19 bases lying between them. The germline gives CDR1 SNHLY, CDR2 FYNNEI. The CDR3, as DNA: TGTGCCAGCAGACCGAAGGGGACCCCAGGGGAGACCCAGTACTTC. Its protein product is CASRPKGTPGETQYF.

This clone has a single count. This rearrangement joins TRBV11-2 to TRBJ1-1; possibly TRBD1 for D (6 bases). In germline, CDR1 is SGHAT, CDR2 FQNNGV. Trimming left V 7 bases short and J 6 bases short, with 18 bases between. This CDR3 has 14 amino acids. The CDR3 is CASTLPGGAAEAFF. Written as DNA, the CDR3 is TGTGCCAGCACTCTACCGGGGGGGGCGGCTGAAGCTTTCTTT.

The chain couples TRBV5-4 to TRBJ1-6, with 7 nucleotides matching TRBD1. Germline CDR1 SGHNT, CDR2 YYREEE (reference sequence). The CDR3 runs 16 residues. The ends lost 1 base at V and 0 bases at J; junction bases unmatched: 1. As DNA, the CDR3 is TGTGCCAGCAGCTTGACAGGGGACTCCTATAATTCACCCCTCCACTTT. It translates to CASSLTGDSYNSPLHF.

To note about this clone: Additional DNA sequences in this sample encode the identical CDR3. The genes are TRBV2 and TRBJ1-5; D call uncertain. The CDR3 spans 14 residues. Trimming removed 5 bases from V and 2 bases from J, with 10 bases in between. The germline CDR1 and CDR2 sequences are SNHLY and FYNNEI. The CDR3 sequence: CASSPQSGNQPQHF. In DNA form, the CDR3 reads TGTGCCAGCAGTCCCCAGTCTGGCAATCAGCCCCAGCATTTT.

This clone was recorded once. The chain uses TRBV5-4 and TRBJ1-6; the D gene is possibly TRBD1 (5 bases). Trimming removed 4 bases from V and 7 bases from J, with 18 bases in between. The germline gives CDR1 SGHNT, CDR2 YYREEE (reference sequence). The CDR3 is 16 amino acids. Here the CDR3 DNA reads TGTGCCAGCAGCCCCGAGAGGGGCCGGAGGAATTCACCCCTCCACTTT. Encoded protein: CASSPERGRRNSPLHF.

V is TRBV7-8 and J is TRBJ2-1; 7 bases fit TRBD1. The V and J ends lost 5 bases and 0 bases, in that order; junction bases with no gene match: 10. CDR1 SGHVS and CDR2 FQNEAQ come from the germline V gene. CDR3 size: 17 residues. The CDR3 loop is CASSATGATSSYNEQFF. The CDR3 DNA reads TGTGCCAGCAGCGCAACAGGGGCCACGAGCTCCTACAATGAGCAGTTCTTC.

This chain uses TRBV19 with TRBJ2-3, with D uncertain. V lost 1 base and J lost 8, with 16 bases in between. The CDR3 is 15 amino acids. Germline V lookup: CDR1 LNHDA, CDR2 SQIVND (reference sequence). The DNA of the CDR3 is TGTGCCAGTAGTATAGGAATAGGACCGGATTTTACGCAGTATTTT. Protein product: CASSIGIGPDFTQYF.

The chain is built from TRBV28 and TRBJ1-2; no firm D call. Trimming stripped 10 bases from V and 1 base from J, with 7 bases between. Germline assignment: CDR1 MDHEN and CDR2 SYDVKM. The CDR3 is made up of 11 amino acids. Written as DNA, the CDR3 is TGTGCCACTGGAGTTAACTATGGCTACACCTTC. Protein product: CATGVNYGYTF.

The gene calls are TRBV28 and TRBJ2-1; D unclear. V dropped 7 bases and J dropped 0 bases, with 10 bases sitting between them. This CDR3 is 14 amino acids long. CDR1 is MDHEN and CDR2 is SYDVKM in the germline V gene. The CDR3 protein is CASTLSDSYNEQFF. In DNA, the CDR3 is TGTGCCAGCACCCTATCTGACTCCTACAATGAGCAGTTCTTC. Full variable domain (remainder filled in from reference TRBV28 and TRBJ2-1): DVKVTQSSRYLVKRTGEKVFLECVQDMDHENMFWYRQDPGLGLRLIYFSYDVKMKEKGDIPEGYSVSREKKERFSLILESASTNQTSMYLCASTLSDSYNEQFFGPGTRLTVL.

V usage is TRBV28 and J usage is TRBJ2-2; the match to TRBD2 covers 9 bases. Trimming cost V 4 bases and J 3 bases; bases outside gene matches: 12. The V gene's germline CDR1 is MDHEN and CDR2 SYDVKM. The CDR3 spans 18 residues. The DNA of the CDR3 is TGTGCCAGCAGTTCCCCTCGACCCGCGGGAGGGTACACCGGGGAGCTGTTTTTT. This gives the protein CASSSPRPAGGYTGELFF.

This clone appeared a single time. The rearrangement links TRBV28 to TRBJ1-5; D is ambiguous. Trimming took off 6 bases at V and 6 bases at J, with 21 bases between the two ends. Germline values: CDR1 MDHEN, CDR2 SYDVKM. CDR3 length equals 16 residues. The CDR3 loop is CASSSEEAPTGQPQHF. CDR3 bases: TGTGCCAGCAGCTCGGAGGAGGCCCCAACGGGTCAGCCCCAGCATTTT.

The chain recombines TRBV9 with TRBJ1-2; possible D gene TRBD1, 5 bases. Trimming cost V 7 bases and J 8 bases, with 6 bases left between them. This CDR3 is 9 amino acids long. Germline loops: CDR1 SGDLS, CDR2 YYNGEE. CDR3 coding DNA: TGTGCCAGCGGGGACGGCTACACCTTC. Encoded protein: CASGDGYTF.

This chain links TRBV5-1 with TRBJ1-4; 9 nucleotides agree with TRBD1. The CDR3 totals 16 residues. V shed 4 bases, J shed 7 bases, and the junction held 11 bases outside the gene matches. CDR1 is SGHRS and CDR2 is YFSETQ in the germline V gene. The CDR3 nucleotides are TGCGCCAGCAGCGAAACCGAACAGGGGGCAGGTGAAAAACTGTTTTTT. Protein product: CASSETEQGAGEKLFF.

This chain connects TRBV6-5 to TRBJ2-2; 7 bases are a match to TRBD1. Germline V gives CDR1 MNHEY, CDR2 SVGAGI. The CDR3 runs 14 residues. Trimming took 6 bases from V and 6 from J; bases not matched to a gene: 7. CDR3 protein: CASRLRGLSGELFF. CDR3 nucleotide sequence: TGTGCCAGCAGACTCAGGGGGTTGTCCGGGGAGCTGTTTTTT.

The V gene is TRBV4-1, the J gene TRBJ2-7; 9 positions match TRBD2. The CDR3 totals 15 residues. J gave up 3 bases and V 1 base, and 4 bases lay outside the gene matches. Germline V CDR1 and CDR2: MGHRA, YSYEKL. The CDR3 DNA follows: TGCGCCAGCAGCCAAGGCGCGGGAGGGGTCTACGAGCAGTACTTC. Translation: CASSQGAGGVYEQYF.

This CDR3 reads CASSSTGAPYGYTF. The CDR3 coding sequence is TGTGCCAGCAGCTCCACAGGGGCCCCCTATGGCTACACCTTC. The gene calls are TRBV7-9 and TRBJ1-2; TRBD1 aligns across 7 bases. Germline assignment: CDR1 SEHNR and CDR2 FQNEAQ (reference sequence). The CDR3 runs to 14 residues. V shed 4 bases and J 4 bases; nucleotides not matched to a gene: 6.

The chain links TRBV28 to TRBJ1-6; D may be TRBD1 (5 bases). CDR3 size: 14 residues. Germline V CDR1 and CDR2: MDHEN, SYDVKM. Trimming left V 6 bases short and J 9 bases short, with 15 bases between. The CDR3 coding sequence is TGTGCCAGCAGCCTGGGGGGTCGGGTTTCACCCCTCCACTTT. It is translated as CASSLGGRVSPLHF.

The chain joins TRBV28 to TRBJ1-1, with D possibly TRBD1 on 5 matching bases. CDR1 MDHEN and CDR2 SYDVKM come from the germline V gene. V was clipped by 1 base and J by 0 bases, with 9 bases between them. This CDR3 comprises 15 residues. DNA for the CDR3: TGTGCCAGCAGTTTATCGACAGCTTTGAACACTGAAGCTTTCTTT. Amino acid sequence: CASSLSTALNTEAFF.